Reported below is one T cell receptor (beta chain). This sample is part of a study of T cell clones after liver transplantation. Study as a whole: Three of eight recipients were HCV-positive; others had non-autoimmune, non-viral indications.

Unstimulated PBMCs were sorted into CD3+CD4+ and CD3+CD8+ populations. Profiling relied on immunoSEQ multiplex PCR, and the TCRdb table lists in-frame clones only, not all of them. The sample holds about 75,000 clones, 80% to 90% seen once. This TCR derives from a human patient who received a liver transplant. The T cells may partly be graft donor cells. The material sequenced was CD4+ T cells from blood, taken 48 months after liver transplant.

The CDR3 nucleotides read TGTGCCACCACCCGGGGCCCCTATCAGCCCCAGCATTTT. Translated: CATTRGPYQPQHF. The rearrangement links TRBV15 to TRBJ1-5, with D perhaps matching TRBD1 (5 bases). The germline gives CDR1 LNHNV, CDR2 YYDKDF (reference sequence). V was clipped by 7 bases and J by 5 bases, with 12 bases between them. This CDR3 is 13 amino acids long.